This passage covers 24 T cell receptor beta chains from one sample sequenced in a study of blood T cell repertoires in COVID-19. The protocol was immunoSEQ multiplex PCR, while the TCRdb copy is restricted to in-frame clones and leaves out a portion. The profile shows roughly 380,000 clones, roughly 90% of them singletons. The sequencing input was peripheral blood. The receptors were sampled from a middle-aged woman with COVID-19, enrolled during active disease.

This clone was seen a handful of times. The CDR3 DNA reads TGTGCCAGCAGCCCCGGTGCCCTGAACACTGAAGCTTTCTTT. Protein sequence: CASSPGALNTEAFF. This chain connects TRBV7-9 to TRBJ1-1; no clear D. Germline assignment: CDR1 SEHNR and CDR2 FQNEAQ (reference sequence). Trimming took off 5 bases at V and 0 bases at J, with 10 bases between the two ends. The CDR3 loop spans 14 amino acids.

The J gene is TRBJ2-1, the V gene TRBV18; the D gene is possibly TRBD1 (6 bases). With 3 bases removed from V and 2 bases from J, the gap between germline ends came to 11 bases. Looked up from germline, CDR1 is KGHSH and CDR2 is LQKENI. The CDR3 extends over 15 amino acids. CDR3: CASSPAAGAYNEQFF. Written as DNA, the CDR3 is TGTGCCAGCTCACCGGCGGCAGGGGCCTACAATGAGCAGTTCTTC.

The table lists this clone with a count of one. The V gene is TRBV7-2, the J gene TRBJ2-7; tentatively, D is TRBD2 (6 bases). Germline CDR1 and CDR2: SGHTA and FQGNSA. This CDR3 is built from 15 residues. V was clipped by 7 bases and J by 3 bases, with 19 bases between them. The CDR3 sequence: CASTPPDPGVYEQYF. CDR3 nucleotide sequence: TGTGCCAGCACCCCTCCGGACCCGGGAGTCTACGAGCAGTACTTC.

The V gene is TRBV10-3, the J gene TRBJ1-2, with a tentative D call TRBD1 (5 bases). Trimming took off 2 bases at V and 6 bases at J, with 10 bases between the two ends. Looked up from germline, CDR1 is ENHRY and CDR2 is SYGVKD. The CDR3 is 13 residues long. The CDR3 DNA is TGTGCCATCAGTGAGCTTCAGGGTGATGGCTACACCTTC. It is translated as CAISELQGDGYTF.

This chain links TRBV29-1 with TRBJ1-2, with D maybe TRBD1 (6 bases). The CDR3 sequence is 12 residues long. The V gene's germline CDR1 is SQVTM and CDR2 ANQGSEA. Trimming cost V 3 bases and J 4 bases, with 9 bases left between them. CDR3: CSVDPRGYGYTF. For the CDR3, the DNA is TGCAGCGTTGATCCCAGGGGCTATGGCTACACCTTC.

The chain couples TRBV7-9 to TRBJ2-6; 7 bases line up with TRBD1. Germline CDR1 reads SEHNR; CDR2 reads FQNEAQ (reference sequence). With 1 base clipped from V and 2 bases from J, the junction kept 2 bases outside the gene matches. This CDR3 has 16 residues. The CDR3 bases are TGTGCCAGCAGCTTAGGACAGGGTCCTGGGGCCAACGTCCTGACTTTC. Its translation: CASSLGQGPGANVLTF.

The chain links TRBV7-2 to TRBJ1-3; TRBD1 matches 8 bases. Germline CDR1 and CDR2: SGHTA and FQGNSA. Trimming took 5 bases from V and 5 from J; bases not matched to a gene: 11. The CDR3 is 16 residues long. CDR3 sequence reads: CASSGYRGVTRNTIYF. CDR3 DNA sequence: TGTGCCAGCAGCGGATACAGGGGGGTAACGAGAAACACCATATATTTT.

This chain joins TRBV4-1 and TRBJ1-4; maybe TRBD1 (5 bases). Trimming took 2 bases from V and 6 from J, leaving 16 bases between them. CDR1 is MGHRA, CDR2 YSYEKL, per germline. The CDR3 covers 16 residues. The chain's CDR3 is CASSQRYAEGDEKLFF. CDR3 DNA: TGCGCCAGCAGCCAAAGGTATGCGGAAGGGGATGAAAAACTGTTTTTT.

The chain joins TRBV27 to TRBJ1-2; 8 bases map to TRBD1. The V segment lost 7 bases and the J segment 4 bases; nucleotides outside the gene matches: 5. CDR3 length equals 13 residues. Germline V gene lookup returns CDR1 MNHEY and CDR2 SMNVEV (reference sequence). In nucleotides, the CDR3 is TGTGCCAGCAAGCGGACAGGGAGCTATGGCTACACCTTC. It specifies CASKRTGSYGYTF.

The chain links TRBV15 to TRBJ1-5, with a weak D call TRBD1 (6 bases). V dropped 1 base and J dropped 3 bases, with 10 bases sitting between them. Germline V gives CDR1 LNHNV, CDR2 YYDKDF (reference sequence). CDR3 length: 15 residues. The CDR3 protein is CATSRVRQVNQPQHF. The CDR3 region has the DNA TGTGCCACCAGCAGAGTGAGACAGGTCAATCAGCCCCAGCATTTT.

The gene calls are TRBV12-2 and TRBJ1-4. TRBV12-2 is a documented pseudogene. The CDR3 runs to 17 residues. The CDR3 DNA sequence: TGTGCAAGTCGCTCCCTCCGTGTGGGGGGAGAACCAGAAAAACTGTTTTTT. Protein product: CASRSLRVGGEPEKLFF.

This sequence joins TRBV20-1 and TRBJ2-1; 7 positions match TRBD2. V was clipped by 3 bases and J by 0 bases; unmatched bases: 2. Germline assignment: CDR1 DFQATT and CDR2 SNEGSKA (reference sequence). The CDR3 has 14 amino acids. The CDR3 loop is CSASGGSSYNEQFF. The CDR3 bases are TGCAGTGCTAGTGGCGGGAGCTCCTACAATGAGCAGTTCTTC.

The CDR3 DNA follows: TGTGCCAGCAGCCAAGATGCGGGTCCCTTACGGCATGGCTACACCTTC. Its translation is CASSQDAGPLRHGYTF. J is TRBJ1-2 and V is TRBV3-1 (or the pseudogene TRBV3-2); no clear D. The CDR3 runs 16 residues. The V gene's germline CDR1 is LGHDT and CDR2 YNNKEL (reference sequence). V was pared by 0 bases and J by 6 bases, with 17 bases between.

This sequence joins TRBV27 and TRBJ1-1; no reliable D call. V shed 5 bases and J shed 7 bases, with 17 bases lying between them. CDR1 is MNHEY and CDR2 is SMNVEV in the germline V gene (reference sequence). The length of the CDR3 is 14 residues. As DNA, the CDR3 is TGTGCCAGCAGTCACACCACCGTTCCCGTTGAAGCTTTCTTT. Amino acids: CASSHTTVPVEAFF.

The V and J genes are TRBV7-9 and TRBJ1-1, with D perhaps matching TRBD1 (5 bases). The ends were cut back, 5 bases at V and 0 bases at J, with 10 bases in the middle. The CDR3 loop spans 14 amino acids. Per germline, CDR1 SEHNR and CDR2 FQNEAQ (reference sequence). The CDR3 reads CASSPGVMNTEAFF. In nucleotides, the CDR3 is TGTGCCAGCAGCCCGGGGGTCATGAACACTGAAGCTTTCTTT.

The rearrangement uses TRBV28 and TRBJ1-2, with 7 bases that match TRBD1. Germline CDR1 reads MDHEN; CDR2 reads SYDVKM. The ends lost 2 bases at V and 2 bases at J; junction bases unmatched: 2. The CDR3 runs 14 residues. This chain's CDR3 is CASSLLTGNYGYTF. The CDR3 DNA reads TGTGCCAGCAGTTTACTGACAGGGAACTATGGCTACACCTTC.

This chain links TRBV6-6 with TRBJ1-2; 9 positions agree with TRBD1. After removal of 6 bases from V and 1 base from J, the junction contained 3 bases not matched to a gene. CDR3 size: 14 residues. Germline values: CDR1 MNHNY, CDR2 SVGAGI (reference sequence). The CDR3 loop is CASRGTGFNYGYTF. In DNA, the CDR3 is TGTGCCAGCAGGGGGACAGGGTTTAACTATGGCTACACCTTC.

The J gene is TRBJ2-2, the V gene TRBV4-3; D is perhaps TRBD1 (8 bases). The germline CDR1 and CDR2 sequences are LGHNA and YSLEER. The V and J ends lost 3 bases and 2 bases respectively, with 13 bases between them. CDR3 length equals 16 residues. CDR3 sequence: CASSHYRGGNTGELFF. The CDR3 region has the DNA TGCGCCAGCAGCCACTACAGGGGGGGTAACACCGGGGAGCTGTTTTTT.

The chain carries TRBV3-1 (or the pseudogene TRBV3-2) and TRBJ2-5; possible D gene TRBD2, 6 bases. CDR1 LGHDT and CDR2 YNNKEL come from the germline V gene (reference sequence). This CDR3 comprises 16 residues. Deletions cut 1 base from V and 2 bases from J, with 14 bases between. CDR3 sequence reads: CASSQVGGVTQETQYF. DNA for the CDR3: TGTGCCAGCAGCCAAGTTGGCGGGGTCACGCAAGAGACCCAGTACTTC.

The chain carries TRBV4-2 and TRBJ2-7, with TRBD1 identical over 7 bases. V dropped 1 base and J dropped 2; count of bases not matched to a gene: 2. This CDR3 has 14 amino acids. From germline, CDR1 is LGHNA and CDR2 YNFKEQ. The CDR3 DNA reads TGTGCCAGCAGCCAAGGGCAGGGGGCCTACGAGCAGTACTTC. It specifies CASSQGQGAYEQYF.

Here the CDR3 reads CAWRPGVGGYSPLHF. In DNA form, the CDR3 reads TGTGCCTGGAGGCCCGGTGTCGGGGGATATTCACCCCTCCACTTT. The gene calls are TRBV30 and TRBJ1-6, with D possibly TRBD1 on 5 matching bases. CDR1 and CDR2 (germline): GTSNPN, SVGIG (reference sequence). The CDR3 runs to 15 residues. V was shortened by 3 bases and J by 8 bases, with 17 bases between the two germline ends. Full variable domain (remainder filled in from reference TRBV30 and TRBJ1-6): SQTIHQWPATLVQPVGSPLSLECTVEGTSNPNLYWYRQAAGRGLQLLFYSVGIGQISSEVPQNLSASRPQDRQFILSSKKLLLSDSGFYLCAWRPGVGGYSPLHFGNGTRLTVT.

The chain recombines TRBV7-8 with TRBJ1-2; a weak D match, TRBD1 (5 bases). The length of the CDR3 is 18 residues. CDR1 and CDR2 (germline): SGHVS, FQNEAQ. Deletions cut 6 bases from V and 4 bases from J, with 27 bases between. The CDR3 loop is CASRTGGGNLSALYGYTF. In DNA, the CDR3 is TGTGCCAGCAGGACCGGCGGGGGAAACTTAAGTGCCCTCTATGGCTACACCTTC. Full variable domain (remainder filled in from reference TRBV7-8 and TRBJ1-2): GAGVSQSPRYKVAKRGQDVALRCDPISGHVSLFWYQQALGQGPEFLTYFQNEAQLDKSGLPSDRFFAERPEGSVSTLKIQRTQQEDSAVYLCASRTGGGNLSALYGYTFGSGTRLTVV.

The chain links TRBV7-2 to TRBJ1-5, with D maybe TRBD1 (5 bases). CDR3 length equals 15 residues. CDR1 is SGHTA, CDR2 FQGNSA, per germline. V was shortened by 2 bases and J by 0 bases, with 8 bases between the two germline ends. The CDR3 region is CASSLKGYSNQPQHF. In DNA, the CDR3 is TGTGCCAGCAGCTTAAAGGGGTATAGCAATCAGCCCCAGCATTTT.

V gene TRBV28 combines with J gene TRBJ1-2; 7 bases match TRBD1. The V and J ends lost 2 bases and 7 bases, in that order; junction bases with no gene match: 16. Germline loops: CDR1 MDHEN, CDR2 SYDVKM. The CDR3 runs to 17 residues. The chain's CDR3 is CASSLLRGGASPLGYTF. CDR3 bases: TGTGCCAGCAGTTTACTTAGAGGGGGCGCGAGTCCGCTTGGCTACACCTTC.